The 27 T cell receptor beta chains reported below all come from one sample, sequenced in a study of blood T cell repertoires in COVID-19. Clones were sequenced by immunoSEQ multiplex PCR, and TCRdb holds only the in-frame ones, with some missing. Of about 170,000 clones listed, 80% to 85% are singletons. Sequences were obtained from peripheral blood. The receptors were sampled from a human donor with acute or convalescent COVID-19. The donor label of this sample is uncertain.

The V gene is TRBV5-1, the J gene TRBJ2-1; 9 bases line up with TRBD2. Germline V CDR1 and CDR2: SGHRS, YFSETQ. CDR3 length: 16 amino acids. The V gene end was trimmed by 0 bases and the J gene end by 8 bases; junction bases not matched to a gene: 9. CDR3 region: CASSLGALAGLDEQFF. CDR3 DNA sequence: TGCGCCAGCAGCTTGGGGGCCCTAGCGGGGCTAGATGAGCAGTTCTTC.

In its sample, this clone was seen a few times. The CDR3 here is CASSGTGASQPQHF. In DNA, the CDR3 is TGTGCCAGCAGTGGGACAGGGGCTAGCCAGCCCCAGCATTTT. The J gene is TRBJ1-5, the V gene TRBV25-1; 9 nucleotides match TRBD1. Germline V gene lookup returns CDR1 MGHDK and CDR2 SYGVNS. Germline trimming cut 4 bases from V and 7 bases from J; bases unmatched to any gene: 5. The CDR3 totals 14 residues.

The CDR3 spells CASSSGPGNSYEQYF. CDR3 nucleotide sequence: TGTGCCAGCTCAAGTGGGCCCGGGAACTCCTACGAGCAGTACTTC. The chain links TRBV18 to TRBJ2-7, with D perhaps TRBD2 (5 bases). CDR3 length: 15 residues. Germline CDR1 reads KGHSH; CDR2 reads LQKENI. The ends were cut back, 5 bases at V and 0 bases at J, with 14 bases in the middle.

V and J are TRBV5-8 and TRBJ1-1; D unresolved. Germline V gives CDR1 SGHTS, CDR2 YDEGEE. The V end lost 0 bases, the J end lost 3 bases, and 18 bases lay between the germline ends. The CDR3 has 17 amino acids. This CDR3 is CASSLGLGRLLHTEAFF. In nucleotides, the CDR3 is TGTGCCAGCAGCTTGGGTTTGGGCAGACTACTTCACACTGAAGCTTTCTTT.

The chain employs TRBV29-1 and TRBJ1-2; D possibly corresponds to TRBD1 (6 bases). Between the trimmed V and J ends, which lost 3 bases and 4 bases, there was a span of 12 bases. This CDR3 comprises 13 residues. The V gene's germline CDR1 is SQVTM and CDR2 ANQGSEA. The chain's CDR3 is CSVEWGGGYGYTF. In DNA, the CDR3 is TGCAGCGTTGAGTGGGGGGGCGGCTATGGCTACACCTTC.

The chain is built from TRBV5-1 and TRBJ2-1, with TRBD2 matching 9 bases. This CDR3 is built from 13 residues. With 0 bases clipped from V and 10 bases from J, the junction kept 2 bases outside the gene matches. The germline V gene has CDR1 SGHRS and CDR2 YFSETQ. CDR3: CASSLGLAGEQFF. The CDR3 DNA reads TGCGCCAGCAGCTTGGGGCTAGCGGGGGAGCAGTTCTTC. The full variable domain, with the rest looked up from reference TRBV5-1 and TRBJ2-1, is KAGVTQTPRYLIKTRGQQVTLSCSPISGHRSVSWYQQTPGQGLQFLFEYFSETQRNKGNFPGRFSGRQFSNSRSEMNVSTLELGDSALYLCASSLGLAGEQFFGPGTRLTVL.

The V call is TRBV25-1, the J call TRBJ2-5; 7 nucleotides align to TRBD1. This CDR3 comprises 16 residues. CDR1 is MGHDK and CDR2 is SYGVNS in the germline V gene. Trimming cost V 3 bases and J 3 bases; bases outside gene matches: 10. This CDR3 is CASSDLGTGEKETQYF. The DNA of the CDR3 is TGTGCCAGCAGTGATTTAGGAACAGGGGAAAAAGAGACCCAGTACTTC. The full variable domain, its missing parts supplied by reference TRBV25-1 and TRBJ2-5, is EADIYQTPRYLVIGTGKKITLECSQTMGHDKMYWYQQDPGMELHLIHYSYGVNSTEKGDLSSESTVSRIRTEHFPLTLESARPSHTSQYLCASSDLGTGEKETQYFGPGTRLLVL.

CDR3 in amino acids: CASSLQGLTYNEQFF. In DNA, the CDR3 is TGTGCCAGCAGCTTGCAGGGACTAACCTACAATGAGCAGTTCTTC. This chain joins TRBV5-8 and TRBJ2-1; 7 bases are a match to TRBD2. With 1 base clipped from V and 2 bases from J, the junction kept 3 bases outside the gene matches. Germline V gene data show CDR1 as SGHTS and CDR2 as YDEGEE. The CDR3 is 15 amino acids.

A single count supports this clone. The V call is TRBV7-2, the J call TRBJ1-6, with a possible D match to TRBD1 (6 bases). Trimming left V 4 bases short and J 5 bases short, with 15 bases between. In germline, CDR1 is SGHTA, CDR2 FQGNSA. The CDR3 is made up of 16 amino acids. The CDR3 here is CASSSHTGSHNSPLHF. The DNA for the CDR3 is TGTGCCAGCAGCTCGCACACAGGGAGTCATAATTCACCCCTCCACTTT.

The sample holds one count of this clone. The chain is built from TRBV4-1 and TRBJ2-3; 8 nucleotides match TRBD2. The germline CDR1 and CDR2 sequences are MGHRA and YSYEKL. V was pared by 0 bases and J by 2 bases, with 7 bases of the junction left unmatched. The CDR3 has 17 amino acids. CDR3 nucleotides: TGCGCCAGCAGCCAAGAAAAGGCGGGGGGACTCACAGATACGCAGTATTTT. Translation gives CASSQEKAGGLTDTQYF.

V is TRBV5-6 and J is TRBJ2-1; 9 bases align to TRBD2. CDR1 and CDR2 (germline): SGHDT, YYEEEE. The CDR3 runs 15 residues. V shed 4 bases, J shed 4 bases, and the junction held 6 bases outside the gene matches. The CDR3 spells CASSVGSGGYNEQFF. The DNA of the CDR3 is TGTGCCAGCAGCGTCGGGAGCGGGGGGTACAATGAGCAGTTCTTC. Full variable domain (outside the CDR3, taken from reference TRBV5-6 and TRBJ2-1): DAGVTQSPTHLIKTRGQQVTLRCSPKSGHDTVSWYQQALGQGPQFIFQYYEEEERQRGNFPDRFSGHQFPNYSSELNVNALLLGDSALYLCASSVGSGGYNEQFFGPGTRLTVL.

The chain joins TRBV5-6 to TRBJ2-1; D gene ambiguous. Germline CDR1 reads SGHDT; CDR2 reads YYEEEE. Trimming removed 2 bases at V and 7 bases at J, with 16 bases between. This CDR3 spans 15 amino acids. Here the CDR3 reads CASSFRISIRNEQFF. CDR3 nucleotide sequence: TGTGCCAGCAGCTTCAGGATCAGCATTAGGAATGAGCAGTTCTTC.

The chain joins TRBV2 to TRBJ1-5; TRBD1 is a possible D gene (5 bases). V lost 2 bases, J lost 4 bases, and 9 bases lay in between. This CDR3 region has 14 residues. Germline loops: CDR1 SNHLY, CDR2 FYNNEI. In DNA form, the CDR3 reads TGTGCCAGCAGTGAACAGGGCCCAAATCAGCCCCAGCATTTT. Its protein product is CASSEQGPNQPQHF.

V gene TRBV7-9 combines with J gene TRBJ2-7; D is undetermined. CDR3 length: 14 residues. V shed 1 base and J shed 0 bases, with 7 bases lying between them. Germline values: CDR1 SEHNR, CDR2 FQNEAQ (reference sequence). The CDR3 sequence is CASSLGGNSYEQYF. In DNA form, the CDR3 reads TGTGCCAGCAGCTTAGGAGGTAACTCCTACGAGCAGTACTTC.

The CDR3 DNA reads TGTGCCAGCAGCGTAGGTAATAGCGGGACAGACACAGATACGCAGTATTTT. Translation: CASSVGNSGTDTDTQYF. The chain couples TRBV9 to TRBJ2-3, with D tentatively TRBD2 (8 bases). CDR1 and CDR2 (germline): SGDLS, YYNGEE. The CDR3 totals 17 residues. Trimming shortened V by 0 bases and J by 2 bases, and 16 bases separated the two germline ends.

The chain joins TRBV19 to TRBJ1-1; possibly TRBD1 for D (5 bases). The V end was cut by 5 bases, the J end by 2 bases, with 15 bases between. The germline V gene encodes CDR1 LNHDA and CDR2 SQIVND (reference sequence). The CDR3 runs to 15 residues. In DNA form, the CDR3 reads TGTGCCAGTAGTCGAAGTAACAGGCGAAACACTGAAGCTTTCTTT. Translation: CASSRSNRRNTEAFF.

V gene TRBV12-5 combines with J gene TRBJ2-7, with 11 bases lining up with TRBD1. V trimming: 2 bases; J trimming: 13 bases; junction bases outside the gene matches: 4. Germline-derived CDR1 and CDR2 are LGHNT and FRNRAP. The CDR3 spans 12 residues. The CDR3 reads CASGLPGQGAYF. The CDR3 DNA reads TGTGCTAGTGGTTTGCCTGGACAGGGGGCATACTTC.

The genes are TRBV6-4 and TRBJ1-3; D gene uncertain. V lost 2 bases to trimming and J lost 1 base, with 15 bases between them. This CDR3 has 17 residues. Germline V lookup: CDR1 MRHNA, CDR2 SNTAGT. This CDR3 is CASSDRQVSSSGNTIYF. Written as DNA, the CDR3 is TGTGCCAGCAGTGACAGACAAGTTTCATCGTCTGGAAACACCATATATTTT.

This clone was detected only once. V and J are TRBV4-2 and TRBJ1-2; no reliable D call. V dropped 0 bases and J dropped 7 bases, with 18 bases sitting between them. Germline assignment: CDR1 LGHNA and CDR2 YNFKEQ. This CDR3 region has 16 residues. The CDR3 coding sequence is TGTGCCAGCAGCCAAGATACGGAGGGTAGGAGGGCTGGCTACACCTTC. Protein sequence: CASSQDTEGRRAGYTF.

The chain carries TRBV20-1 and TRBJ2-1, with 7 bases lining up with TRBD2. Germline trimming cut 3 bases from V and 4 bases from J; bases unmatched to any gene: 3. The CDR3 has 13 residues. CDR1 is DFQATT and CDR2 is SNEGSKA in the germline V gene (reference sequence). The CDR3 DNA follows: TGCAGTGCTAGTTCTAGCGGATACAATGAGCAGTTCTTC. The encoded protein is CSASSSGYNEQFF.

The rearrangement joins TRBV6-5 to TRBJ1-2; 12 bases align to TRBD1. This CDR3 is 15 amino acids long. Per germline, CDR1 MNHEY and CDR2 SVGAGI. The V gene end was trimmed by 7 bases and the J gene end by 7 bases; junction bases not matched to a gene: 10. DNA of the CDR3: TGTGCCAGCATTCCGCCGGGACAGGGGGCAGTTGGCTACACCTTC. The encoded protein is CASIPPGQGAVGYTF.

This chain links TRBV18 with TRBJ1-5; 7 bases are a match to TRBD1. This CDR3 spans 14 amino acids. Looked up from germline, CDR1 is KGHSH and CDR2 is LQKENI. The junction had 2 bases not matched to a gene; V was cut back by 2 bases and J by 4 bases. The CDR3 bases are TGTGCCAGCTCACCAAGGGACAGTAATCAGCCCCAGCATTTT. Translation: CASSPRDSNQPQHF.

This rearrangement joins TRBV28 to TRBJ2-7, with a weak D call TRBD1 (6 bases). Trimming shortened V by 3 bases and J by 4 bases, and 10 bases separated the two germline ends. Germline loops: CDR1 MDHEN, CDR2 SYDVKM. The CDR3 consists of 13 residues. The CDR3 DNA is TGTGCCAGCAGTTTCAGGGGTCTGTACGAGCAGTACTTC. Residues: CASSFRGLYEQYF.

The CDR3 protein is CASSESTGQGRGEQYF. The CDR3 DNA is TGCGCCAGCAGTGAGTCGACCGGACAGGGAAGGGGAGAGCAGTACTTC. The chain recombines TRBV10-1 with TRBJ2-7; 8 bases align to TRBD1. Germline CDR1 WNHNN, CDR2 SYGVQD (reference sequence). Unmatched junction bases numbered 11, after V lost 0 bases and J lost 7 bases. The CDR3 is 16 residues long.

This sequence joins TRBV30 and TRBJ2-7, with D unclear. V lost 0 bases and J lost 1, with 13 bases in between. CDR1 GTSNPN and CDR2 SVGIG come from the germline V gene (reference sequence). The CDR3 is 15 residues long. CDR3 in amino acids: CAWSVGGGKSYEQYF. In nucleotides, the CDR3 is TGTGCCTGGAGTGTAGGCGGTGGTAAGTCCTACGAGCAGTACTTC.

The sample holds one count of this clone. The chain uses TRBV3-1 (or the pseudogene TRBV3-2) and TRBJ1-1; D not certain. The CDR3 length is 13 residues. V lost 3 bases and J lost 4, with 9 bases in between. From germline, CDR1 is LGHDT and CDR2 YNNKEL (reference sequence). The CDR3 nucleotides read TGTGCCAGCAGCCACGAGGGTCGCACTGAAGCTTTCTTT. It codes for CASSHEGRTEAFF.

The CDR3 bases are TGTGCCAGCAGCTTGGGAGTGGGCAGGGGGCTCTCTGGAAACACCATATATTTT. Encoded protein: CASSLGVGRGLSGNTIYF. The V gene is TRBV5-5, the J gene TRBJ1-3, with TRBD1 matching over 8 bases. V dropped 0 bases and J dropped 0; count of bases not matched to a gene: 8. The CDR3 loop spans 18 amino acids. Per the germline V gene, CDR1 is SGHKS and CDR2 is YYEKEE (reference sequence).